This T cell receptor beta chain stems from a study of blood T cells in healthy people across ages. CDR1 MNHEY and CDR2 SVGEGT come from the germline V gene. This CDR3 is built from 11 residues. Trimming stripped 8 bases from V and 2 bases from J, with 6 bases between. PCR was performed a second time for about 7 to 12 cycles using a sample-barcoded 5' primer and a J-beta primer mix. Each CDR3 protein is one row after TCRdb ran MiXCR on the 5' RACE reads. The sample holds 890,000 or so distinct CDR3 sequences; 62% are singletons and the top ten take around 30%. The source of this sequence is a young man in good health. Sequencing used blood. This sequence joins TRBV6-2 or TRBV6-3 and TRBJ2-5; D uncertain. CDR3 sequence (DNA): TGTGCCAGCCTAGATCAAGAGACCCAGTACTTC. It is translated as CASLDQETQYF.